Below, one TCR beta chain is given with its context. The data originate from a study of post-analysis software for immune sequencing data. Presence of unique molecular identifiers characterized the TCR beta cDNA libraries. TCRdb reanalysed the PCR reads using MiXCR and keeps one entry per CDR3 protein. This repertoire shows roughly 670,000 distinct CDR3 sequences, more than 50% found once; its top ten account for around 10%. This receptor was identified in a girl between 2 and 10 years old with multiple sclerosis. Sequencing used blood.

CDR3 region: CASSVEIWDREDTGELFF. The CDR3 nucleotides read TGTGCCAGCAGCGTAGAAATTTGGGACAGGGAAGACACCGGGGAGCTGTTTTTT. This chain joins TRBV7-2 and TRBJ2-2; 9 positions agree with TRBD1. The CDR3 spans 18 residues. The germline V gene encodes CDR1 SGHTA and CDR2 FQGNSA. V lost 5 bases to trimming and J lost 3 bases; unmatched junction nucleotides: 13.